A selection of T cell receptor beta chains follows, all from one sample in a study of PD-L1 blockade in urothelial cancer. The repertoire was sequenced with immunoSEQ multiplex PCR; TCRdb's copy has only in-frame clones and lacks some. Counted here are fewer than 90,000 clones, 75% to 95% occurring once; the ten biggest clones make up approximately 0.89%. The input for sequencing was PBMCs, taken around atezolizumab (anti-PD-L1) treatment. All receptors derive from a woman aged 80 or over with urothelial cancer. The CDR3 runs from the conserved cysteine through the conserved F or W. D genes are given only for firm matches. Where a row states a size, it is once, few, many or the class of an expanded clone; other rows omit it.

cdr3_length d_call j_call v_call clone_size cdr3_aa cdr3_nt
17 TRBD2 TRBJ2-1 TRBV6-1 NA CASSDPLAGGPRNEQFF TGTGCCAGCAGTGACCCACTAGCGGGAGGGCCGAGGAATGAGCAGTTCTTC
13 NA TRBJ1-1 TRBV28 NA CASRFTGNTEAFF TGTGCCAGCAGATTTACAGGGAACACTGAAGCTTTCTTT
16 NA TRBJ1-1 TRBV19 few CASSRVLLGQFTEAFF TGTGCCAGTAGCAGGGTCCTACTCGGACAGTTCACTGAAGCTTTCTTT
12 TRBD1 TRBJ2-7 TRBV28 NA CASSRGYYEQYF TGTGCCAGCAGCAGGGGGTACTACGAGCAGTACTTC
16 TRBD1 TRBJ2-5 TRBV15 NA CATSRTGTGGGETQYF TGTGCCACCAGCAGGACCGGGACAGGGGGCGGTGAGACCCAGTACTTC
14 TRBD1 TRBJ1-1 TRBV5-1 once CASSIDRGDTEAFF TGCGCCAGCAGCATCGACAGGGGAGACACTGAAGCTTTCTTT
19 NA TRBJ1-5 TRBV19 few CASSMYLRGISRVDQPQHF TGTGCCAGTAGTATGTATCTTAGGGGGATCTCAAGGGTTGATCAGCCCCAGCATTTT
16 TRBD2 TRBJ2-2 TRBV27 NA CASSYVTSGRGRELFF TGTGCCAGCAGCTATGTTACTAGCGGGAGGGGTAGGGAGCTGTTTTTT
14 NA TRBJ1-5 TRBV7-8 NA CASSLDTERQPQHF TGTGCCAGCAGCTTAGATACAGAGAGACAGCCCCAGCATTTT
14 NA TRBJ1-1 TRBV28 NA CASSFAGEGTEAFF TGTGCCAGCAGTTTTGCGGGAGAAGGAACTGAAGCTTTCTTT
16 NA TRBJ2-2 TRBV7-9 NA CASSSPTESQSGELFF TGTGCCAGCAGCTCTCCGACGGAGAGTCAGTCCGGGGAGCTGTTTTTT
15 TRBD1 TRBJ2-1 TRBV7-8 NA CASSLGARGMNEQFF TGTGCCAGCAGCTTAGGCGCCAGGGGGATGAATGAGCAGTTCTTC
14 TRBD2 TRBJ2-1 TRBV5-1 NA CASRLGLADNEQFF TGCGCCAGCAGATTGGGACTAGCGGACAATGAGCAGTTCTTC
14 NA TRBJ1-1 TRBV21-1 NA CAGESGCITTEAFF TGTGCCGGGGAATCAGGGTGTATTACCACTGAAGCTTTCTTT
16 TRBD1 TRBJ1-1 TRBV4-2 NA CASSPVYRDSYTEAFF TGTGCCAGCAGCCCTGTCTACCGGGACAGCTACACTGAAGCTTTCTTT
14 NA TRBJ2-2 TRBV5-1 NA CASSLVTYTGELFF TGCGCCAGCAGCTTGGTGACTTACACCGGGGAGCTGTTTTTT
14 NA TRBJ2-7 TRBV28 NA CASSLDQPYEEQYF TGTGCCAGCAGTCTAGACCAGCCTTACGAGGAGCAGTACTTC
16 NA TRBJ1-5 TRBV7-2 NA CASSLVRGNRAQPQHF TGTGCCAGCAGCTTAGTGAGAGGGAATCGGGCTCAGCCCCAGCATTTT
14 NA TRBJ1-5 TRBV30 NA CAWSGQSSNQPQHF TGTGCCTGGAGTGGGCAATCAAGCAATCAGCCCCAGCATTTT
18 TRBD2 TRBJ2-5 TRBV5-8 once CASSRGLAGGSKKETQYF TGTGCCAGCAGCAGGGGACTAGCGGGAGGCTCAAAAAAGGAGACCCAGTACTTC
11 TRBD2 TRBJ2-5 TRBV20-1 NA CMGTTQETQYF TGCATGGGGACTACCCAAGAGACCCAGTACTTC
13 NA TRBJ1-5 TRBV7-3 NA CASSVSGNQPQHF TGTGCCAGCAGCGTCTCAGGGAATCAGCCCCAGCATTTT